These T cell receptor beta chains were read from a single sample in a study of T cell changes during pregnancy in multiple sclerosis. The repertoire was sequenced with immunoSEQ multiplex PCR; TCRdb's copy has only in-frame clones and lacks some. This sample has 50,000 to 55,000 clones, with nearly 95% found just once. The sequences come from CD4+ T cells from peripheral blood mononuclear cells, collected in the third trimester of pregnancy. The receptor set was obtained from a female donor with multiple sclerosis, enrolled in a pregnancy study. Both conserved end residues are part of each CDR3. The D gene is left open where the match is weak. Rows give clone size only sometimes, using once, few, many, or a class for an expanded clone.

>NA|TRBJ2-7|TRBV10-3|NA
TGTGCCATCAGTGGAACCGGGATGTCCTACGAGCAGTACTTC
CAISGTGMSYEQYF
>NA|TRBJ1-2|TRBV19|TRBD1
TGTGCCAGTAGCCTGACAGGGGGCAATGGCTACACCTTC
CASSLTGGNGYTF
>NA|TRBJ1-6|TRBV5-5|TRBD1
TGTGCCAGCAGAGGGACAGGGAATTCACCCCTCCACTTT
CASRGTGNSPLHF
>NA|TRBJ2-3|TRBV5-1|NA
TGCGCCAGCGCCAGGTTGAGCAGCACAGATACGCAGTATTTT
CASARLSSTDTQYF
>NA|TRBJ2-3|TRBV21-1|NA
TGTGCCAGCACGCCGGAGGCTAGCGGGGGGAAAGATACGCAGTATTTT
CASTPEASGGKDTQYF
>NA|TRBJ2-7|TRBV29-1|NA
TGCAGCGTTGAACGAGCAGGGCGGCGGTACGAGCAGTACTTC
CSVERAGRRYEQYF
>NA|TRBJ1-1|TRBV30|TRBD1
TGTGCCTGGAGTGAACAGGGGGCTCGTAGAGCTTTCTTT
CAWSEQGARRAFF
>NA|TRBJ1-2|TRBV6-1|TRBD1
TGTGCCAGCACACCGGGACAGGGGGACTATGGCTACACCTTC
CASTPGQGDYGYTF
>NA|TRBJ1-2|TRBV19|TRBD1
TGTGCCAGTAGCTCACCCTATCAGGGGGCTCCGGACTATGGCTACACCTTC
CASSSPYQGAPDYGYTF
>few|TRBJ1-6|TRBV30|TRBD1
TGTGCCTGGAGCCGACATTCAGGGACAGGGCTCTCACCCCTCCACTTT
CAWSRHSGTGLSPLHF
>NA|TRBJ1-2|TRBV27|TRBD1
TGTGCCAGCAGTTTAGGGGACAGGACAAATTATGGCTACACCTTC
CASSLGDRTNYGYTF
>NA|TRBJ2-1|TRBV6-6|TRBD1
TGTGCCAGCAGTAGAGGACAGGGTAACAATGAGCAGTTCTTC
CASSRGQGNNEQFF
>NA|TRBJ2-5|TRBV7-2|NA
TGTGCCAGCAGCTTAGTGCCTAGTGAAGAGACCCAGTACTTC
CASSLVPSEETQYF
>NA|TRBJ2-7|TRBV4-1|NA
TGCGCCAGCAGCTACAGGGAGACCTACGAGCAGTACTTC
CASSYRETYEQYF
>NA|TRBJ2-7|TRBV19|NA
TGTGCCAGTAGTATATCCCCAAAACTTGCGGTCTACGAGCAGTACTTC
CASSISPKLAVYEQYF
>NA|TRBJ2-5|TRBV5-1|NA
TGCGCCAGCAGCCAAAGACAGAAACAAGAGACCCAGTACTTC
CASSQRQKQETQYF
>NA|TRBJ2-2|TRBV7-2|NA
TGTGCCAGCAGCTTATCATGGCGAGGTTCCCAAAACCCGGGGGAGCTGTTTTTT
CASSLSWRGSQNPGELFF
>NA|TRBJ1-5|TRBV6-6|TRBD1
TGTGCCAGCAGTTTCGCGACAGGGTTTCAGCCCCAGCATTTT
CASSFATGFQPQHF
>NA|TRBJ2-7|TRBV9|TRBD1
TGTGCCAGCAGCGTAGGGGACAGGGGCTACGAGCAGTACTTC
CASSVGDRGYEQYF
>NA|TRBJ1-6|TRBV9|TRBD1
TGTGCCAGCAGCGTAGAAGGCTGGGGACAGGGTAATTCACCCCTCCACTTT
CASSVEGWGQGNSPLHF
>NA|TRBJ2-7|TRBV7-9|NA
TGTGCCAGCAGCCAGTTCGACGAGCAGTACTTC
CASSQFDEQYF
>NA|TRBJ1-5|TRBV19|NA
TGTGCCAGCAGCAGGGATCCTAATCAGCCCCAGCATTTT
CASSRDPNQPQHF
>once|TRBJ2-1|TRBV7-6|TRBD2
TGTGCCAGCAGCTCCGGGACTAGCGGGGGGGCTAGGTTGGTTAATGAGCAGTTCTTC
CASSSGTSGGARLVNEQFF
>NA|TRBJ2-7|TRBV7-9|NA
TGTGCCAGCAGTACCGAACTCTCCTACGAGCAGTACTTC
CASSTELSYEQYF
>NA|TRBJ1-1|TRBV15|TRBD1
TGTGCCACCAGCAGAGTTTCAGGGACAGGGGGGACTGAAGCTTTCTTT
CATSRVSGTGGTEAFF
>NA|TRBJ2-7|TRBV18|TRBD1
TGTGCCAGCTCGCCGGACAGGGTTAGCTCCTACGAGCAGTACTTC
CASSPDRVSSYEQYF
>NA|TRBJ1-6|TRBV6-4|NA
TGTGCCAGCAGTGATGGGACACGGGGCCTTAATTCACCCCTCCACTTT
CASSDGTRGLNSPLHF
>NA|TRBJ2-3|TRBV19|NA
TGTGCCAGTAGTATCTTGAGCGCAGATACGCAGTATTTT
CASSILSADTQYF
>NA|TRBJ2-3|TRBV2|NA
TGTGCCAGCGTCCGGGAATCTAGCACAGATACGCAGTATTTT
CASVRESSTDTQYF
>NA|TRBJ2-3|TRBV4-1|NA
TGCGCCAGCAGCCTGCTAGGAGCCCGGGATACGCAGTATTTT
CASSLLGARDTQYF
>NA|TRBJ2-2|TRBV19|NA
TGTGCCAGTAGTATAGATCTGGAGCTCTTGGAGCTGTTTTTT
CASSIDLELLELFF
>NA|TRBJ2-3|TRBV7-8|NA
TGTGCCAGCAGCTCCACCCTAGGGAGAGATACGCAGTATTTT
CASSSTLGRDTQYF
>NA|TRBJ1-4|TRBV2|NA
TGTGCCAGCAGTGCCCCGGGGAGTCGCCGTGAAAAACTGTTTTTT
CASSAPGSRREKLFF
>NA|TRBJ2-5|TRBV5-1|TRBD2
TGCGCCAGCAGCTTGGGAAACGCGGGGGGACAAGAGACCCAGTACTTC
CASSLGNAGGQETQYF
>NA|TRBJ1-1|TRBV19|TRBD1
TGTGCCGCTACCAGGGGGCTAAACACTGAAGCTTTCTTT
CAATRGLNTEAFF
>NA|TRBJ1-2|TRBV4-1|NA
TGCGCCAGCAGCCAAGAGTCCAGGGTAACCTACACCTTC
CASSQESRVTYTF
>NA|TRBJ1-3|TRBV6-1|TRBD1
TGTGCCAGCAGCCGGACAGGGCCCGGAAACACCATATATTTT
CASSRTGPGNTIYF
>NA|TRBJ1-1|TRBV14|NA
TGTGCCAGCAGCTGCCAGGGGAGGGGAACGTACACTGAAGCTTTCTTT
CASSCQGRGTYTEAFF
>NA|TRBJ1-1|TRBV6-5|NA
TGTGCCAGCAGTTTTGCCGGCACTGAAGCTTTCTTT
CASSFAGTEAFF
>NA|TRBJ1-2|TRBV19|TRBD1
TGTGCCAGTAGCCGAACGGGACAGGGGAGCGGCTACACCTTC
CASSRTGQGSGYTF
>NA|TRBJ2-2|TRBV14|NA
TGTGCCAGCAGCCAATCCAGGGGCACCGGGGAGCTGTTTTTT
CASSQSRGTGELFF
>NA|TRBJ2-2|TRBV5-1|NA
TGCGCCAGCAGCCAAAGGACAGCGAACACCGGGGAGCTGTTTTTT
CASSQRTANTGELFF
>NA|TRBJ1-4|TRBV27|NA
TGTGCCAGCAGACCTCAGGGGCCTAATGAAAAACTGTTTTTT
CASRPQGPNEKLFF